The TCR beta chain under discussion was sequenced for a study of shared clonotypes between healthy human individuals. The study, taken as a whole, reports: The sole specimen, blood, was sampled, and tissue repertoires likely differ. Relative to clonotypes present in all four donors, those not shared had lower generation probabilities.

Execution of the assay was at deep level. Produced via immunoSEQ multiplex PCR; TCRdb's table is partial and in-frame only. The data hold about 2.4 million clones, with under 95% observed a single time. Details on this clone: What it binds is not known.

Germline lookup yields CDR1 MNHEY and CDR2 SVGAGI. V lost 5 bases to trimming and J lost 8 bases, with 9 bases between them. The CDR3 spans 11 residues. This chain connects TRBV6-5 to TRBJ1-2; a weak D match, TRBD1 (6 bases). Sample: naive CD4+ T cells from PBMCs. Noted subset: CD45RA+ positively selected. The sequence was collected from a man between 18 and 29 years old in good health. Some clones in this sample may be carry-over from other donors' samples. The CDR3 protein is CASSAGGGYTF. Written as DNA, the CDR3 is TGTGCCAGCAGTGCGGGGGGCGGCTACACCTTC.